This is a list of T cell receptor beta chains from one sample in a study of glioma-infiltrating T cells. TCRdb re-called the multiplex PCR reads through MiXCR, storing one row per CDR3 protein. The table includes about 5,800 distinct CDR3 sequences, 25% to 35% detected once. The specimen was glioma tissue, nonneoplastic brain tissue, or PBMCs (not recorded which). The receptors shown here come from a human donor with low-grade glioma or glioblastoma, undergoing nonglioma brain surgery, or in good health (not recorded which). The conserved cysteine and the conserved F or W are not part of the CDR3 here.

J: TRBJ2-3; V: TRBV19; CDR3: ASSTKVGTSGTDTQY
J: TRBJ2-1; V: TRBV7-2; CDR3: ASSRIEEGNEQF
J: TRBJ2-1; V: TRBV28; CDR3: ASSLVGIAYNEQF
J: TRBJ1-5; V: TRBV6-2/TRBV6-3; CDR3: ASSFLINQPQH
J: TRBJ2-3; V: TRBV20-1; CDR3: SARGGSPDTHY
J: TRBJ2-5; V: TRBV7-2; CDR3: ASSLALQRRTNQETQY
J: TRBJ2-3; V: TRBV7-3; CDR3: ASSLNGRTDTQY
J: TRBJ1-1; V: TRBV12-3/TRBV12-4; CDR3: ASSFTRTEAF
J: TRBJ2-3; V: TRBV12-3/TRBV12-4; CDR3: ASSLDWRITDTQY
J: TRBJ2-5; V: TRBV5-1; CDR3: ASSFSGDSGETQY
J: TRBJ2-1; V: TRBV5-8; CDR3: ANSLSGNSYNEQF
J: TRBJ2-1; V: TRBV7-8; CDR3: ASLPAGEINEQL
J: TRBJ2-3; V: TRBV29-1; CDR3: SVAGLTLTDTQY
J: TRBJ2-1; V: TRBV10-2; CDR3: ASIGFLGGSYNEQF
J: TRBJ2-7; V: TRBV2; CDR3: ASRRDGTYEQY
J: TRBJ2-4; V: TRBV6-2/TRBV6-3; CDR3: ASRTSLANNIQP
J: TRBJ2-3; V: TRBV7-9; CDR3: ASSLTGSFDTQY
J: TRBJ1-6; V: TRBV20-1; CDR3: SARVAPSGGENSPLH
J: TRBJ2-3; V: TRBV7-2; CDR3: ASSSTGGSIDTQY
J: TRBJ2-1; V: TRBV4-3; CDR3: ASSQDGVNEQF
J: TRBJ2-5; V: TRBV12-3/TRBV12-4; CDR3: ASSPDRRGTQY
J: TRBJ1-1; V: TRBV12-3/TRBV12-4; CDR3: ASSLVVTEAF
J: TRBJ2-7; V: TRBV5-8; CDR3: ASSFGIGTGAFSYEQY
J: TRBJ2-7; V: TRBV6-1; CDR3: ASTETSGTVSYEQY
J: TRBJ2-5; V: TRBV7-2; CDR3: ASSSGQGLETQY
J: TRBJ2-1; V: TRBV6-1; CDR3: ASRDLASGSREQF
J: TRBJ2-7; V: TRBV29-1; CDR3: SVDGTGRSEQY
J: TRBJ2-3; V: TRBV6-2/TRBV6-3; CDR3: ASSSWCIY
J: TRBJ2-1; V: TRBV7-9; CDR3: ASSLRDRLGLAYNEQF
J: TRBJ1-2; V: TRBV10-3; CDR3: AIRGDRNYGYT
J: TRBJ1-1; V: TRBV27; CDR3: ASSVSGNTEAV
J: TRBJ2-7; V: TRBV28; CDR3: ASEGYEQY
J: TRBJ2-1; V: TRBV20-1; CDR3: SASTSGRYNPPS
J: TRBJ2-7; V: TRBV27; CDR3: ASSKASGTTEQY
J: TRBJ2-5; V: TRBV7-9; CDR3: ASSLGTPGQGAKTQY